The present T cell receptor beta chain was sequenced within a study of T cells in Graves' hyperthyroidism and ophthalmopathy. Amplification of TCR beta CDR3 regions was performed using RNA transcripts as template. When the TCR CDR3 underwent first-round RT-PCR, the HTBI primer set was used. TCRdb ran MiXCR on the multiplex PCR reads and lists one entry per CDR3 protein. The sample contains roughly 580,000 distinct CDR3 sequences, 14% of which appear only once. Orbital computed tomography, thyroid ultrasound, serum thyroxine and TRAb, and clinical symptoms together informed the diagnoses. The CDR3 totals 15 residues. The trim removed 6 bases at V and 2 bases at J, leaving 5 bases unmatched.

V is TRBV12-3 or TRBV12-4 and J is TRBJ2-2; TRBD1 matches at 8 bases. Sequenced material: blood. This clonotype originated in a woman between 25 and 40 years old with Graves' hyperthyroidism that later progressed to Graves' ophthalmopathy. CDR3 amino acids: CASRKTGANTGELFF. CDR3 nucleotide sequence: TGTGCCAGCAGAAAGACAGGGGCAAACACCGGGGAGCTGTTTTTT.